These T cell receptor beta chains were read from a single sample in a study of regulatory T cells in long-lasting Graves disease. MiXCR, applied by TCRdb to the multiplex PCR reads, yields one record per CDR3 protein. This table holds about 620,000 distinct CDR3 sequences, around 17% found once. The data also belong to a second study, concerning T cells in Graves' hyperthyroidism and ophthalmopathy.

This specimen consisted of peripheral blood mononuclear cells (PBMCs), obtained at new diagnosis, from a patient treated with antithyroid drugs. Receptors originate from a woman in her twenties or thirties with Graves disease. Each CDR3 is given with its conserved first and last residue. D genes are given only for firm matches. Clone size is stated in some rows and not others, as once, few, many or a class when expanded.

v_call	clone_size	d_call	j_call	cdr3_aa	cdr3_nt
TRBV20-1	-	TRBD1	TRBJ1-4	CSARDLGTGEKLFF	TGCAGTGCTAGAGATTTAGGGACAGGGGAAAAACTGTTTTTT
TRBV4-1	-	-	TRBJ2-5	CASSQGVVGTQYF	TGCGCCAGCAGCCAAGGGGTAGTTGGGACCCAGTACTTC
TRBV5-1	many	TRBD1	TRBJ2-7	CASSAGQGMSYEQYF	TGCGCCAGCAGCGCGGGACAGGGTATGTCCTACGAGCAGTACTTC
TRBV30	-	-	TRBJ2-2	CALKHPGELFF	TGTGCCTTAAAACACCCCGGGGAGCTGTTTTTT
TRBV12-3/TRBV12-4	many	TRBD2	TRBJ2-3	CASSSHGGITDTQYF	TGTGCCAGCAGTTCCCACGGGGGGATCACAGATACGCAGTATTTT
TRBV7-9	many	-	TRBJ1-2	CASSLLGGNGYTF	TGTGCCAGCAGCCTTCTGGGGGGGAATGGCTACACCTTC
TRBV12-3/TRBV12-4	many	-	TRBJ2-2	CASRQDNTGELFF	TGTGCCAGCAGACAGGATAACACCGGGGAGCTGTTTTTT
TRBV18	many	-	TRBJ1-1	CASSNAGTEAFF	TGTGCCAGCTCAAACGCGGGCACTGAAGCTTTCTTT
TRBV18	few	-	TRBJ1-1	CASSPRQPQGMTEAFF	TGTGCCAGCTCACCACGTCAGCCACAAGGGATGACTGAAGCTTTCTTT
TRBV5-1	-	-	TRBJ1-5	CASSPTAGGNQPQHF	TGCGCCAGCAGCCCAACAGCTGGTGGCAATCAGCCCCAGCATTTT
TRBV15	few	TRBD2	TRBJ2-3	CATSRGGLAGQHTDTQYF	TGTGCCACCAGCAGAGGGGGACTAGCGGGGCAACACACAGATACGCAGTATTTT
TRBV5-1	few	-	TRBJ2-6	CASSLGGTSGANVLTF	TGCGCCAGCAGCTTGGGCGGAACCTCTGGGGCCAACGTCCTGACTTTC
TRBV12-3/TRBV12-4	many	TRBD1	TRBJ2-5	CASSSGTGVQETQYF	TGTGCCAGCAGTTCCGGGACAGGGGTTCAAGAGACCCAGTACTTC
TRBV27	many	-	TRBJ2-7	CASSLWGPYEQYF	TGTGCCAGCAGCTTGTGGGGGCCCTACGAGCAGTACTTC
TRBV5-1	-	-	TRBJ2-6	CASSLESHGSGANVLTF	TGCGCCAGCAGCTTGGAGTCTCACGGCTCTGGGGCCAACGTCCTGACTTTC
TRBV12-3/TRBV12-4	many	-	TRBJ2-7	CASAPSRSGHPYEQYF	TGTGCCAGCGCCCCCTCGCGTTCGGGACATCCCTACGAGCAGTACTTC
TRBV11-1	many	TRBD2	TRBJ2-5	CASSVPGLAVQETQYF	TGTGCCAGCAGCGTCCCGGGACTAGCGGTACAAGAGACCCAGTACTTC
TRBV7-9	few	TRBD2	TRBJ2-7	CASTTKGGMDEQYF	TGTGCCAGCACCACGAAGGGAGGGATGGACGAGCAGTACTTC
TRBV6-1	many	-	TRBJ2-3	CASSQGSPLGTDTQYF	TGTGCCAGCAGCCAGGGTTCTCCTCTCGGTACAGATACGCAGTATTTT
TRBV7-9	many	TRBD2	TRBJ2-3	CASSPTGLAIGTQYF	TGTGCCAGCAGCCCAACGGGACTAGCGATAGGTACGCAGTATTTT
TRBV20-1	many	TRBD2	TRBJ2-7	CSASEGLGLYEQYF	TGCAGTGCCTCCGAGGGACTAGGGCTCTACGAGCAGTACTTC
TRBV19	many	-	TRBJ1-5	CASGSPGGGTQPQHF	TGTGCCAGTGGAAGCCCTGGGGGGGGCACTCAGCCCCAGCATTTT
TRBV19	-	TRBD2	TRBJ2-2	CASSALAGVPGELFF	TGTGCCAGTAGTGCTCTAGCGGGAGTGCCCGGGGAGCTGTTTTTT
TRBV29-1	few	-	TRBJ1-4	CSVARGSATNEKLFF	TGCAGCGTTGCTAGGGGGTCGGCAACTAATGAAAAACTGTTTTTT
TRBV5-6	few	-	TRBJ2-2	CASSRGGGELFF	TGTGCCAGCAGCAGGGGAGGCGGGGAGCTGTTTTTT
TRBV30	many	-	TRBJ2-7	CAWSVSYEQYF	TGTGCCTGGAGTGTATCCTACGAGCAGTACTTC
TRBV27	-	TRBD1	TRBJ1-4	CASSVTGVREKLFF	TGTGCCAGCAGTGTTACAGGGGTGAGGGAAAAACTGTTTTTT
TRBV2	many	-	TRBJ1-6	CASLRTINSPLHF	TGTGCCAGCCTTCGGACTATTAATTCACCCCTCCACTTT
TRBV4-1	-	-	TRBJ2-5	CASSQEADQETQYF	TGCGCCAGCAGCCAAGAGGCGGACCAAGAGACCCAGTACTTC
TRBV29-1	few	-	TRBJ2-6	CSVEDRSGDLLSGANVLTF	TGCAGCGTTGAAGATAGGTCCGGGGACCTTCTCTCTGGGGCCAACGTCCTGACTTTC
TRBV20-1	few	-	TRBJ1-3	CSAYSRDRGATIYF	TGCAGTGCTTATTCTCGGGACCGAGGTGCCACCATATATTTT
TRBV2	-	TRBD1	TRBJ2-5	CASSPRTGPQETQYF	TGTGCCAGCAGCCCCCGGACAGGGCCCCAAGAGACCCAGTACTTC
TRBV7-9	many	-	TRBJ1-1	CASSLYREGGRTEAFF	TGTGCCAGCAGCTTATACAGGGAGGGGGGTAGAACTGAAGCTTTCTTT
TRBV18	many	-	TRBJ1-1	CASSPASNTEAFF	TGTGCCAGCTCACCGGCCAGTAACACTGAAGCTTTCTTT
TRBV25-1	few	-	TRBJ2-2	CASSPRGVGGELFF	TGTGCCAGCAGCCCCCGCGGGGTGGGCGGGGAGCTGTTTTTT
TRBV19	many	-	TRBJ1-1	CASSIGQSMNTEAFF	TGTGCCAGTAGTATAGGACAGTCCATGAACACTGAAGCTTTCTTT
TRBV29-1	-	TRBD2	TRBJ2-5	CSVGKSTSGSQETQYF	TGCAGCGTTGGAAAGTCGACTAGCGGGAGCCAAGAGACCCAGTACTTC